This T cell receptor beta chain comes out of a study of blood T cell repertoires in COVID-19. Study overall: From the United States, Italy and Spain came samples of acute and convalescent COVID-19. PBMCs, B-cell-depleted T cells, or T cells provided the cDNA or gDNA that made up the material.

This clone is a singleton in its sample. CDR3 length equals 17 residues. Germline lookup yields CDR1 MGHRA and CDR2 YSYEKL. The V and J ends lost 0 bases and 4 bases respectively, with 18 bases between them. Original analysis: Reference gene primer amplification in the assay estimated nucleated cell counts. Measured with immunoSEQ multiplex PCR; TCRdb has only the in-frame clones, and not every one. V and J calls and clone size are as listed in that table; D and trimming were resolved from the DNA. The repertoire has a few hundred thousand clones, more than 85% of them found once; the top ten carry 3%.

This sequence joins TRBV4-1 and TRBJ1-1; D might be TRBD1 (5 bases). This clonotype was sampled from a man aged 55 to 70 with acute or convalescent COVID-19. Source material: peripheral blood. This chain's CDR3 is CASSQESVGGSPTEAFF. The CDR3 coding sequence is TGCGCCAGCAGCCAAGAGTCGGTGGGGGGGAGTCCCACTGAAGCTTTCTTT.